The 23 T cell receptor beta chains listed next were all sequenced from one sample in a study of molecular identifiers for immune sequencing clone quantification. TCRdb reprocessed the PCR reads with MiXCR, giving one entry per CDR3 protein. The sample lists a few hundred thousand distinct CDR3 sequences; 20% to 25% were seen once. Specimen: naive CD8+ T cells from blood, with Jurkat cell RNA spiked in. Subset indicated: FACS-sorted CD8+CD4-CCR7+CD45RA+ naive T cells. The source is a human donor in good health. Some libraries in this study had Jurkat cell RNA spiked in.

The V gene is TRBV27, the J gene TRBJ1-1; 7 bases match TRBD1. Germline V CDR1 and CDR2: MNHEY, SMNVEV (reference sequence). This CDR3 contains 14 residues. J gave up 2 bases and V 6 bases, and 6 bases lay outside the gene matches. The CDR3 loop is CASRVTGTNTEAFF. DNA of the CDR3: TGTGCCAGCAGGGTGACAGGGACTAACACTGAAGCTTTCTTT.

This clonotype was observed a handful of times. CDR3 in amino acids: CASSQPGQFNEQFF. The CDR3 coding sequence is TGCGCCAGCAGCCAACCAGGACAGTTCAATGAGCAGTTCTTC. The chain combines TRBV4-1 with TRBJ2-1; possible D gene TRBD1, 6 bases. Per germline, CDR1 MGHRA and CDR2 YSYEKL. This CDR3 is 14 amino acids long. The germline V and J ends were trimmed by 2 bases and 6 bases, with 11 bases remaining between them.

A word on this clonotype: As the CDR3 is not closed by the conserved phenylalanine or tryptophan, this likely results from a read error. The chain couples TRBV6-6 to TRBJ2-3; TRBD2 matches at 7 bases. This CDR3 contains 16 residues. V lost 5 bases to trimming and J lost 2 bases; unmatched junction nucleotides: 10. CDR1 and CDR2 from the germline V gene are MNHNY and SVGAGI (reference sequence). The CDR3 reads CASSDGLVGHTDTQYI. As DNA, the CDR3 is TGTGCCAGCAGTGATGGACTAGTGGGGCACACAGATACGCAGTATATT.

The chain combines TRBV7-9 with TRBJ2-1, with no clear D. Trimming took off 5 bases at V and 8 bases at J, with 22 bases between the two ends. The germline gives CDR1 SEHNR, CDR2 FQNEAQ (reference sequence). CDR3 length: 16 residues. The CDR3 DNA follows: TGTGCCAGCAGCGAACCCGCGTACACTTCAGGCGATGAGCAGTTCTTC. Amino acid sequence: CASSEPAYTSGDEQFF.

CDR3 in DNA: TGTGCCACCAGCAGAGGTGCTAGCGGGAGGGGAGATACGCAGTATTTT. It yields the protein CATSRGASGRGDTQYF. The genes are TRBV15 and TRBJ2-3, with 12 positions matching TRBD2. This CDR3 comprises 16 residues. Germline trimming cut 1 base from V and 5 bases from J; bases unmatched to any gene: 4. CDR1 is LNHNV, CDR2 YYDKDF, per germline (reference sequence).

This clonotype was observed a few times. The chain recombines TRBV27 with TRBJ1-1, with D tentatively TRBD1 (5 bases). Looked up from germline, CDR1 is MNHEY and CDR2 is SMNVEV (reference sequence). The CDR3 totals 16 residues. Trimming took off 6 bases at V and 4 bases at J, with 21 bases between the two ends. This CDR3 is CASSNLQDRGATEAFF. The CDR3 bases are TGTGCCAGCAGCAACCTACAGGACCGAGGAGCCACTGAAGCTTTCTTT.

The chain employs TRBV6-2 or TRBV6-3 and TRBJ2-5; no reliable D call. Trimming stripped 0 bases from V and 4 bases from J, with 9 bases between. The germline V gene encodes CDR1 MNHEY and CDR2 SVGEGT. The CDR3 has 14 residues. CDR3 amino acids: CASSYSVGAETQYF. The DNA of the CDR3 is TGTGCCAGCAGTTACTCGGTTGGCGCAGAGACCCAGTACTTC.

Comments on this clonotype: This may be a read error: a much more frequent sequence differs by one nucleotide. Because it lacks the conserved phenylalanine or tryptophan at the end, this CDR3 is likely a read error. The CDR3, as DNA: TGTGCCAGCAGCCAGGACAGGGGTTATGGAAACACCATATATTCT. Translating gives CASSQDRGYGNTIYS. This chain connects TRBV4-2 to TRBJ1-3, with 9 nucleotides matching TRBD1. There are 15 residues in the CDR3. Germline trimming cut 3 bases from V and 3 bases from J; bases unmatched to any gene: 3. Germline V gives CDR1 LGHNA, CDR2 YNFKEQ.

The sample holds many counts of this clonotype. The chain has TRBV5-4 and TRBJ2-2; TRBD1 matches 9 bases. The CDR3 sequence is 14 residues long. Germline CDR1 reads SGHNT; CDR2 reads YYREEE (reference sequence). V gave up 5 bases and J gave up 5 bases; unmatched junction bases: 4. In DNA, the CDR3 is TGTGCCAGCAGATACGGGACAGGGACCGGGGAGCTGTTTTTT. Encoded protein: CASRYGTGTGELFF.

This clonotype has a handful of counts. CDR3 bases: TGTGCCAGTAGGTATGGAGCGGGAGCCTACGAGCAGTACTTC. It specifies CASRYGAGAYEQYF. J is TRBJ2-7 and V is TRBV19, with 8 positions matching TRBD2. CDR3 length: 14 amino acids. The junction had 6 bases not matched to a gene; V was cut back by 6 bases and J by 2 bases. Germline CDR1 LNHDA, CDR2 SQIVND (reference sequence).

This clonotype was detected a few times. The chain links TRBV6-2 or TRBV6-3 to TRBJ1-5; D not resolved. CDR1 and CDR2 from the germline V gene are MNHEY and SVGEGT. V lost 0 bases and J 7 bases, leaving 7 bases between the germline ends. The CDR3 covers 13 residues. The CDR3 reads CASSYSFPQPQHF. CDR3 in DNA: TGTGCCAGCAGTTACTCGTTCCCCCAGCCCCAGCATTTT.

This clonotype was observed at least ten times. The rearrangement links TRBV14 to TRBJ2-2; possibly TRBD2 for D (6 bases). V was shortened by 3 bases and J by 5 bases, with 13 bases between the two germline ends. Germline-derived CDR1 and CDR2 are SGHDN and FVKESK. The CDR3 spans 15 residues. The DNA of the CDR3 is TGTGCCAGCAGCCAGACGGGACTTTTGACCGGGGAGCTGTTTTTT. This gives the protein CASSQTGLLTGELFF. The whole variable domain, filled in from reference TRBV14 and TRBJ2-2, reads EAGVTQFPSHSVIEKGQTVTLRCDPISGHDNLYWYRRVMGKEIKFLLHFVKESKQDESGMPNNRFLAERTGGTYSTLKVQPAELEDSGVYFCASSQTGLLTGELFFGEGSRLTVL.

In DNA form, the CDR3 reads TGTGCCAGCAGTTACCCAGGGGATTATATATCCTACGAGCAGTACTTC. It specifies CASSYPGDYISYEQYF. The V and J genes are TRBV6-2 or TRBV6-3 and TRBJ2-7, with a weak D call TRBD1 (6 bases). V was shortened by 2 bases and J by 1 base, with 15 bases between the two germline ends. The CDR3 consists of 16 residues. Germline CDR1 reads MNHEY; CDR2 reads SVGEGT.

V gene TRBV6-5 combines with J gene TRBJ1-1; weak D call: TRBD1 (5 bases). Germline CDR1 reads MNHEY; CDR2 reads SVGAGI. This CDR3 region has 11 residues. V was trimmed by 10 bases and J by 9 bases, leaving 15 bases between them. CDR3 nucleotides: TGTGCCACCAACCGAGGGACTCAAGCTTTCTTT. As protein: CATNRGTQAFF.

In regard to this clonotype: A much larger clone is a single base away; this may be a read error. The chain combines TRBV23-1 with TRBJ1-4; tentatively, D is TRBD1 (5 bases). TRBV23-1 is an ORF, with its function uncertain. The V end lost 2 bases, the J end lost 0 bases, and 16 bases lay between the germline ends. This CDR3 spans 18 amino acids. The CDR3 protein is CASSQIGQSGATNEKLFF. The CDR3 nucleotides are TGCGCCAGCAGTCAAATAGGACAATCGGGAGCAACTAATGAAAAACTGTTTTTT.

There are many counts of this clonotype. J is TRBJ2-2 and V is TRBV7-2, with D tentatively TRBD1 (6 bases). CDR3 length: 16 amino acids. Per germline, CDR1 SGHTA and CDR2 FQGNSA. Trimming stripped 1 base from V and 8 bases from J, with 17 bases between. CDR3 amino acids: CASSLVDPRGTGELFF. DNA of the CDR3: TGTGCCAGCAGCTTAGTGGACCCCAGGGGAACGGGGGAGCTGTTTTTT.

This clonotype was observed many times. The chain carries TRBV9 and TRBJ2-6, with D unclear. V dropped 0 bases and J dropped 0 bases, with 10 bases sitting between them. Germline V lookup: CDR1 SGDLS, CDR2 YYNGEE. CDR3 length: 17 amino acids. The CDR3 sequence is CASSVVAPSSGANVLTF. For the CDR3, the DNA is TGTGCCAGCAGCGTAGTGGCACCAAGCTCTGGGGCCAACGTCCTGACTTTC.

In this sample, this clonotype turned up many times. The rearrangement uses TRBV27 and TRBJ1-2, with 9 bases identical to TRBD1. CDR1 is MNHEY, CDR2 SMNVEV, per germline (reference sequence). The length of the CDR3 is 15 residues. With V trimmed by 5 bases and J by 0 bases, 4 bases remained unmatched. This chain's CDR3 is CASSQQGAPNYGYTF. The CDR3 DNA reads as TGTGCCAGCAGTCAACAGGGGGCACCTAACTATGGCTACACCTTC.

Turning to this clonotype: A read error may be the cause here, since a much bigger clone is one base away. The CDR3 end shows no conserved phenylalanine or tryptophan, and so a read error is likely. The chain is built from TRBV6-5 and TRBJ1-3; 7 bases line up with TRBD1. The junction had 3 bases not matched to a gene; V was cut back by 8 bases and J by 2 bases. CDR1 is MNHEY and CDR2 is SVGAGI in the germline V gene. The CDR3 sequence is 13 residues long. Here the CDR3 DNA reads TGTGCCAGCCGAACAGGGGCTGGAAACACCATATATCTT. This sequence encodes CASRTGAGNTIYL.

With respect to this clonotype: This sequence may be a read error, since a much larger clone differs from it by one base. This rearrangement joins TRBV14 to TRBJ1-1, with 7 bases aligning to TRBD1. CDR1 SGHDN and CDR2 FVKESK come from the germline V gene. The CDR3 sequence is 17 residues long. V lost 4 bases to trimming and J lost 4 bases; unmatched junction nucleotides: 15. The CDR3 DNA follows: TGTGCCAGCAGCCTGATCGACAGGGTCTGGCCGAGCACTGAAGCTTTCTTT. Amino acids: CASSLIDRVWPSTEAFF. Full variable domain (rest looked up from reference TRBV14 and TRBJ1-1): EAGVTQFPSHSVIEKGQTVTLRCDPISGHDNLYWYRRVMGKEIKFLLHFVKESKQDESGMPNNRFLAERTGGTYSTLKVQPAELEDSGVYFCASSLIDRVWPSTEAFFGQGTRLTVV.

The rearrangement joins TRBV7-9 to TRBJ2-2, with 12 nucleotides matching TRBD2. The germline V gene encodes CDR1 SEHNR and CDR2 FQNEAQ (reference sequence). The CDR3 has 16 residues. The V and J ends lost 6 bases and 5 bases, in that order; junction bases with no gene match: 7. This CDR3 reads CASRPTSGGVTGELFF. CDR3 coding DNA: TGTGCCAGCAGACCGACTAGCGGGGGTGTTACCGGGGAGCTGTTTTTT.

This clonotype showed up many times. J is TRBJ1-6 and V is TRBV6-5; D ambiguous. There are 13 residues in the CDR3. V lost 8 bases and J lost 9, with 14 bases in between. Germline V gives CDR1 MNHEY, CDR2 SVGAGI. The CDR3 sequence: CASFSGSGSPLHF. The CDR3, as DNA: TGTGCCAGCTTCTCTGGAAGCGGTTCACCCCTCCACTTT.

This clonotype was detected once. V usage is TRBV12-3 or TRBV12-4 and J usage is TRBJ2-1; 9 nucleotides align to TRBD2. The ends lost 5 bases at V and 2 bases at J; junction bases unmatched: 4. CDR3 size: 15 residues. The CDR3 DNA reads TGTGCCAGCAGTCCTAGCGGGGCGACCTACAATGAGCAGTTCTTC. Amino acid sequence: CASSPSGATYNEQFF.